Sequencing of this TCR beta chain was carried out in a study of T cells in Graves' hyperthyroidism and ophthalmopathy (dated by TCRdb to between 2018 and 2020). For the study in its entirety: Peripheral blood samples were taken at initial diagnosis, before any treatment was given. According to the paper, TCR Vbeta CDR3 sequencing was carried out on over 130 peripheral blood samples, which came from approximately 41 ophthalmopathy, 70 to 80 hyperthyroidism and some 17 progressor patients. Once sampling was done, hyperthyroidism patients were given methimazole at a starting dose of 30 mg daily, whereas ophthalmopathy patients were given high-dose intravenous methylprednisolone. To identify TCR V-J signatures that set the groups apart, the researchers used a discovery cohort of about a hundred patients, made up of some 41 with Graves' ophthalmopathy and about 60 with stable Graves' hyperthyroidism. In roughly six Graves' hyperthyroidism patients, the study also compared T-cell repertoires from thyroid tissue with T-cell repertoires from blood. Prospective prediction of ophthalmopathy was tested in an independent validation cohort consisting of some 19 hyperthyroidism patients and some 15 patients who later progressed to ophthalmopathy. The approximately 90 discovery patients were randomly split 7:3 into training and test sets.

Graves' hyperthyroidism was defined as stable when no progression to ophthalmopathy occurred over 18 months of follow-up. The hyperthyroidism patients were between 18 and 65 years old and newly diagnosed, with a disease duration of less than 2 months. The study excluded patients with uncontrolled infections, other autoimmune diseases, pregnancy or lactation. Diagnoses relied on clinical symptoms, serum thyroxine and TRAb, thyroid ultrasound and orbital computed tomography. Ficoll-Paque density gradient centrifugation was used to isolate PBMCs from around 10 ml of fresh peripheral blood. Total RNA was extracted with Trizol reagent, and quality was checked on an Agilent 2100 Bioanalyzer. CDR1 and CDR2 (KGHDR, SFDVKD) derive from the germline V gene. Relative to germline, V is missing 1 base and J is missing 7 bases, with 2 bases of the junction outside any gene match. From the cysteine up to the phenylalanine, the CDR3 has a length of 15 residues. Just the 45-base CDR3 DNA is kept, in frame starting at base 1.

The TCR beta CDR3 regions were amplified from RNA transcripts. For the first round of RT-PCR on the TCR CDR3, the HTBI primer set was used together with the Qiagen OneStep RT-PCR kit. The libraries were constructed in a second round of multiplex PCR and then size-selected and purified. Paired-end sequencing of the libraries was performed with 100 bp reads on an Illumina HiSeq2000. Per the original workflow: SOAPnuke was used to process the raw data, with reads discarded if the reads contained adapters or uncalled bases, had a mean Phred below 15, or lacked an exact constant-primer or identifier match. High-quality paired reads were merged with COPE v1.2.5, and unique nucleotide sequences were defined as clonotypes. MiTCR v1.1 was used to align clonotypes to the IMGT TRBV, TRBD and TRBJ reference segments. Only V-J combinations with frequency above 0.0001, covering 98% to 99.2% of repertoires, were analysed. The TCS score was defined as the ratio of F50 (clonal expansion) to E x V (chaos), calculated using BLOSUM62-based TCRdist between CDR3 peptides within each V-J. Welch's t-statistics and random forest reduced 500 to 550 V-J features to 10 to 15, which were used in a naive Bayes classifier (R e1071). TCRdb took the public reads, trimmed them with fastp at Q25, ran MiXCR for clone calling and kept in-frame beta chains. Rows are unified per CDR3 protein, each entry keeping the most common DNA and genes. The V and J calls shown here were made by TCRdb, not taken from the authors' results. This sample is represented by 250,000 to 300,000 distinct CDR3 sequences; roughly an eighth of them were singletons. Roughly 8.2% of the sample rests with the top ten.

This clonotype showed up just a few times. There is no known antigen for this receptor. Per-base qualities were not stored, and no clone one base away is much larger. General conclusions and limits of the study: A model built on a 13 V-J signature distinguished ophthalmopathy from stable hyperthyroidism, reaching about 88% sensitivity and about 81% specificity in cross-validation and 80%/75% in testing. No statistical method was used to set the sample size in advance, and investigators knew the group allocation. Most expanded thyroid clonotypes (frequency above 0.001) were also found in blood, which suggests that blood repertoires may mirror thyroid immune responses. In validation, progression to ophthalmopathy was predicted by the model with 70.59% sensitivity and roughly 72% specificity, a median of around 5.9 months before onset.

Sequencing was performed on blood. The chain is made from TRBV24-1 and TRBJ2-1; TRBD2 aligns with 11 central bases. The receptor was derived from a woman aged 40 to 50 with Graves' hyperthyroidism. The CDR3 amino acid sequence is: CATSDFTSGRNEQFF. The sequenced DNA is TGTGCCACCAGTGATTTTACTAGCGGGAGAAATGAGCAGTTCTTC.